The 27 T cell receptor beta chains in this list originate from one sample, sequenced in a study of T cells in Graves' hyperthyroidism and ophthalmopathy. The investigators amplified TCR beta CDR3 regions from RNA transcripts. An initial round of RT-PCR targeting the TCR CDR3 relied on the HTBI primer set. TCRdb re-called the multiplex PCR reads with MiXCR, one entry per CDR3 protein. Among about 610,000 distinct CDR3 sequences listed, about half were seen once. The material sequenced was peripheral blood or thyroid tissue (not recorded which). These receptors were obtained from a woman aged 18 to 35 with Graves' hyperthyroidism.

Many counts were recorded for this clonotype. J is TRBJ1-5 and V is TRBV12-3 or TRBV12-4, with D perhaps TRBD1 (6 bases). The CDR3 sequence is 15 residues long. Trimming took 1 base from V and 2 from J, leaving 9 bases between them. CDR3 protein: CASSLGGLRNQPQHF. Written as DNA, the CDR3 is TGTGCCAGCAGTTTAGGGGGGCTGCGCAATCAGCCCCAGCATTTT.

Ten or more counts support this clonotype. This chain connects TRBV7-9 to TRBJ1-5; 9 bases fit TRBD1. Germline V gene data show CDR1 as SEHNR and CDR2 as FQNEAQ (reference sequence). The CDR3 covers 14 residues. Trimming took 4 bases from V and 7 from J; bases not matched to a gene: 5. The CDR3 protein is CASSSGTGHQPQHF. In nucleotides, the CDR3 is TGTGCCAGCAGCTCCGGGACAGGGCACCAGCCCCAGCATTTT.

In this sample, this clonotype turned up many times. The CDR3 sequence: CASSIEHRESDGYTF. DNA for the CDR3: TGCGCCAGCAGCATAGAACACAGGGAATCGGATGGCTACACCTTC. The chain uses TRBV5-1 and TRBJ1-2, with D tentatively TRBD1 (6 bases). V lost 4 bases and J 6 bases, leaving 19 bases between the germline ends. Germline loops: CDR1 SGHRS, CDR2 YFSETQ. The CDR3 spans 15 residues.

On this clonotype itself: The CDR3 ends on some other residue instead of the conserved phenylalanine or tryptophan, so this is likely a read error. The rearrangement links TRBV4-1 to TRBJ2-7; D is ambiguous. Germline V lookup: CDR1 MGHRA, CDR2 YSYEKL. Trimming stripped 1 base from V and 10 bases from J, with 2 bases between. The CDR3 has 9 residues. The CDR3 coding sequence is TGCGCCAGCAGCCAAGGACAGTACACC. Translating gives CASSQGQYT.

The chain employs TRBV5-1 and TRBJ2-3; D call uncertain. The CDR3 loop spans 16 amino acids. Between the trimmed V and J ends, which lost 0 bases and 1 base, there was a span of 12 bases. Germline V gene sequence: CDR1 SGHRS, CDR2 YFSETQ. CDR3 sequence (DNA): TGCGCCAGCAGCTTGGGACTGAACCCCGGCACAGATACGCAGTATTTT. Translated: CASSLGLNPGTDTQYF.

This clonotype was counted between two and nine times. The rearrangement uses TRBV5-1 and TRBJ1-1; 7 nucleotides align to TRBD1. The CDR3 sequence is 13 residues long. With 1 base clipped from V and 6 bases from J, the junction kept 3 bases outside the gene matches. Germline V CDR1 and CDR2: SGHRS, YFSETQ. The CDR3 sequence is CASSLMRGPEAFF. The CDR3 DNA reads as TGCGCCAGCAGCTTGATGAGGGGGCCTGAAGCTTTCTTT.

The table lists this clonotype with a few counts. The J gene is TRBJ1-5, the V gene TRBV6-5; D is possibly TRBD2 (5 bases). The assigned J gene may be wrong: the sequence end matches TRBJ2-3 better. The CDR3 spans 14 residues. Germline V CDR1 and CDR2: MNHEY, SVGAGI. CDR3 nucleotides: TGTGCCAGCAGTGGGAGAGGCCCCACAGATACGCAGTATTTT. Its protein product is CASSGRGPTDTQYF.

The V call is TRBV11-3, the J call TRBJ2-5, with 7 bases that match TRBD1. This CDR3 has 13 residues. The germline gives CDR1 SGHNT, CDR2 YENEEA. The V segment lost 5 bases and the J segment 5 bases; nucleotides outside the gene matches: 5. The CDR3 region has the DNA TGTGCCAGCAGCACGGACAGGATGGAGACCCAGTACTTC. Translation: CASSTDRMETQYF.

This clonotype was counted many times. The chain is built from TRBV2 and TRBJ2-2, with 9 bases lining up with TRBD1. Unmatched junction bases numbered 7, after V lost 7 bases and J lost 1 base. The CDR3 is 16 residues long. From germline, CDR1 is SNHLY and CDR2 FYNNEI. The CDR3 coding sequence is TGTGCCAGCACCCCTAAGGACAGGGGGAACACCGGGGAGCTGTTTTTT. It encodes CASTPKDRGNTGELFF.

With respect to this clonotype: A much larger clone lies one base from this, so it may be a read error. The chain couples TRBV6-4 to TRBJ1-2; possibly TRBD1 for D (5 bases). There are 14 residues in the CDR3. Germline V gene data show CDR1 as MRHNA and CDR2 as SNTAGT. CDR3 nucleotides: TGTGCCAGCAGACGCGCGAGCAGGGACTATGGCTGCACCTTC. This translates into CASRRASRDYGCTF.

This clonotype was seen many times. The chain couples TRBV5-1 to TRBJ1-2; D possibly corresponds to TRBD1 (6 bases). The CDR3 is 14 residues long. V was cut by 5 bases and J by 5 bases, with 16 bases left in between. CDR1 is SGHRS and CDR2 is YFSETQ in the germline V gene. Here the CDR3 DNA reads TGCGCCAGCAGTCCGAGGGACAAGAAATATGGCTACACCTTC. This sequence encodes CASSPRDKKYGYTF.

The chain is built from TRBV20-1 and TRBJ1-1; 7 nucleotides agree with TRBD1. Germline trimming cut 5 bases from V and 3 bases from J; bases unmatched to any gene: 6. The CDR3 runs to 13 residues. The V gene's germline CDR1 is DFQATT and CDR2 SNEGSKA (reference sequence). CDR3 in DNA: TGCAGTGCTGGGCAGGGGGTACACACTGAAGCTTTCTTT. This encodes CSAGQGVHTEAFF.

This clonotype was detected many times. This rearrangement joins TRBV2 to TRBJ2-2; TRBD1 aligns across 7 bases. The CDR3 extends over 15 amino acids. In germline, CDR1 is SNHLY, CDR2 FYNNEI. V lost 7 bases to trimming and J lost 4 bases; unmatched junction nucleotides: 9. This CDR3 reads CASNSQGSGTGELFF. As DNA, the CDR3 is TGTGCCAGCAATTCACAGGGGTCGGGCACCGGGGAGCTGTTTTTT.

This rearrangement joins TRBV10-3 to TRBJ1-2; no clear D. The germline V gene has CDR1 ENHRY and CDR2 SYGVKD. Trimming removed 0 bases from V and 3 bases from J, with 5 bases in between. The CDR3 has 13 residues. This CDR3 is CAISESGHYGYTF. The CDR3 coding sequence is TGTGCCATCAGTGAGTCTGGGCACTATGGCTACACCTTC.

This clonotype was counted ten times or more. The rearrangement uses TRBV5-6 and TRBJ2-6; D tentatively fits TRBD1 or TRBD2 (5 bases each). Germline V CDR1 and CDR2: SGHDT, YYEEEE. With 4 bases removed from V and 0 bases from J, the gap between germline ends came to 11 bases. The CDR3 sequence is 16 residues long. The CDR3, as DNA: TGTGCCAGCAGCACGGGGCGCCGCTCTGGGGCCAACGTCCTGACTTTC. Its protein is CASSTGRRSGANVLTF.

The chain couples TRBV25-1 to TRBJ1-6; D is ambiguous. Trimming shortened V by 4 bases and J by 4 bases, and 14 bases separated the two germline ends. The germline V gene encodes CDR1 MGHDK and CDR2 SYGVNS. CDR3 length: 16 amino acids. For the CDR3, the DNA is TGTGCCAGCAGTGCTCCCTTCCCAGAATATAATTCACCCCTCCACTTT. Its protein is CASSAPFPEYNSPLHF. The full variable domain, in which reference TRBV25-1 and TRBJ1-6 provide the parts outside the CDR3, is EADIYQTPRYLVIGTGKKITLECSQTMGHDKMYWYQQDPGMELHLIHYSYGVNSTEKGDLSSESTVSRIRTEHFPLTLESARPSHTSQYLCASSAPFPEYNSPLHFGNGTRLTVT.

Points on this clonotype: Possible read error: a much larger clone is one base away. The chain uses TRBV2 and TRBJ1-1; 7 positions match TRBD1. The CDR3 extends over 15 amino acids. The trim removed 6 bases at V and 2 bases at J, leaving 9 bases unmatched. Germline values: CDR1 SNHLY, CDR2 FYNNEI. The CDR3 spells CASRGEQGINTEAFF. The CDR3 nucleotides are TGTGCCAGCAGGGGGGAACAGGGGATTAACACTGAAGCTTTCTTT.

On this clonotype itself: An end of the junction does not agree with germline; a read error may underlie this. V is TRBV7-9 and J is TRBJ2-5, with D possibly called TRBD1 or TRBD2 (5 bases each). Germline V gene data show CDR1 as SEHNR and CDR2 as FQNEAQ (reference sequence). The CDR3 spans 15 residues. This chain's CDR3 is CASSRTATVGETQYF. Here the CDR3 DNA reads TGTGCCAGCAGCCGAACAGCCACAGTGGGGGAGACCCAATACTTC.

The V gene is TRBV20-1, the J gene TRBJ1-4, with 12 bases that match TRBD2. The DNA end is more similar to TRBJ2-3, so the J call may be wrong. Germline V gene lookup returns CDR1 DFQATT and CDR2 SNEGSKA (reference sequence). The CDR3 has 16 amino acids. CDR3 amino acids: CSAIELAGGVTDTQYF. As DNA, the CDR3 is TGCAGTGCAATCGAACTAGCGGGAGGCGTCACAGATACGCAGTATTTT.

The J gene is TRBJ2-7, the V gene TRBV20-1; 8 positions match TRBD1. CDR1 and CDR2 (germline): DFQATT, SNEGSKA (reference sequence). V lost 3 bases, J lost 0 bases, and 7 bases stayed unmatched. There are 15 residues in the CDR3. The CDR3 loop reads CSASQGQGHSYEQYF. In DNA, the CDR3 is TGCAGTGCTAGCCAAGGACAGGGTCACTCCTACGAGCAGTACTTC.

This clonotype was detected many times. This may stem from a read error, because a much larger clone lies one nucleotide away. This sequence joins TRBV4-3 and TRBJ2-6; D is unclear. This CDR3 region has 15 residues. The germline V gene encodes CDR1 LGHNA and CDR2 YSLEER. DNA for the CDR3: TGTGCCAGCAGCCAAGAAAGCTCTGGGGCCAACGTCCTGACTTTC. As protein: CASSQESSGANVLTF.

As concerns this clonotype: Its ends do not fully match the called genes, so a read error is possible. The chain has TRBV12-3 or TRBV12-4 and TRBJ1-2; D is possibly TRBD1 (5 bases). The CDR3 extends over 15 amino acids. The CDR3 here is CARSLRAGHRDGYTF. CDR3 sequence (DNA): TGTGCCAGAAGTTTGAGGGCAGGGCATAGAGATGGCTACACCTTC.

About this clonotype itself: A read error is likely here: a far larger clone is one base away. The CDR3 coding sequence is TGTGCCCGCAGTCAAGGGAATGAAGCTTTCTTT. Translated: CARSQGNEAFF. The chain carries TRBV27 and TRBJ1-1; D is uncertain. CDR1 and CDR2 from the germline V gene are MNHEY and SMNVEV (reference sequence). The CDR3 covers 11 residues.

This clonotype was picked up a small number of times. The chain joins TRBV29-1 to TRBJ1-5; possibly TRBD1 for D (5 bases). CDR1 and CDR2 from the germline V gene are SQVTM and ANQGSEA. This CDR3 region has 11 residues. V lost 8 bases, J lost 10 bases, and 15 bases lay in between. The CDR3 reads CSLFREHPQHF. The CDR3 nucleotides read TGCAGCTTATTCAGGGAGCATCCCCAGCATTTT.

V usage is TRBV20-1 and J usage is TRBJ1-5; 9 bases match TRBD1. V dropped 8 bases and J dropped 5; count of bases not matched to a gene: 4. Germline-derived CDR1 and CDR2 are DFQATT and SNEGSKA (reference sequence). The CDR3 totals 12 residues. Here the CDR3 reads CSRDREDQPQHF. CDR3 in DNA: TGCAGTCGGGACAGGGAGGATCAGCCCCAGCATTTT.

This clonotype was seen at least ten times. The CDR3 coding sequence is TGTGCCAGCAGCGGGGACGGCGACTACGAGCAGTACTTC. This codes for CASSGDGDYEQYF. The chain uses TRBV7-9 and TRBJ2-7; D assignment may be TRBD1 or TRBD2 (5 bases each). With 5 bases removed from V and 3 bases from J, the gap between germline ends came to 11 bases. This CDR3 spans 13 amino acids. Germline values: CDR1 SEHNR, CDR2 FQNEAQ (reference sequence).

This clonotype occurred many times. The chain couples TRBV12-3 or TRBV12-4 to TRBJ2-2; D uncertain. Deletions cut 3 bases from V and 4 bases from J, with 6 bases between. CDR3 length equals 13 residues. CDR3 loop: CASSFRSTGELFF. For the CDR3, the DNA is TGTGCCAGCAGTTTTAGGTCCACCGGGGAGCTGTTTTTT.